Shown below are 25 T cell receptor beta chains from a single sample sequenced in a study of spatial heterogeneity in lung cancer. A single record per CDR3 protein comes from TCRdb applying MiXCR to the 5' RACE reads. The top ten hold over 15% of the sample, which has some 110,000 distinct CDR3 sequences, less than 15% seen once. Time point denoted: blood at routine non-recurrence follow-up after resection. In each case, whole RNA from tumor, nontumor lung or frozen PBMC was sequenced unsorted. Sequencing was performed on PBMCs, taken at follow-up. The receptors were gathered from a male donor with early-stage non-small cell lung cancer.

Only a few counts were recorded for this clonotype. The rearrangement links TRBV3-1 to TRBJ2-7; 9 nucleotides match TRBD1. V dropped 6 bases and J dropped 5; count of bases not matched to a gene: 5. This CDR3 has 13 amino acids. The germline V gene has CDR1 LGHDT and CDR2 YNNKEL (reference sequence). The CDR3 loop is CASRGQGGDEQYF. CDR3 nucleotide sequence: TGTGCCAGCAGGGGACAGGGAGGCGACGAGCAGTACTTC.

This rearrangement joins TRBV20-1 to TRBJ2-7; D may be TRBD1 (5 bases). The CDR3 is 13 residues long. V dropped 2 bases and J dropped 2 bases, with 10 bases sitting between them. Germline V gene data show CDR1 as DFQATT and CDR2 as SNEGSKA (reference sequence). The CDR3 loop reads CSARPGRAYEQYF. CDR3 nucleotides: TGCAGTGCTAGACCGGGCAGGGCCTACGAGCAGTACTTC.

V usage is TRBV20-1 and J usage is TRBJ2-1, with TRBD2 matching 10 bases. Unmatched junction bases numbered 2, after V lost 4 bases and J lost 8 bases. From germline, CDR1 is DFQATT and CDR2 SNEGSKA (reference sequence). This CDR3 comprises 12 residues. CDR3 loop: CSAKRGGDEQFF. The CDR3 DNA sequence: TGCAGTGCTAAGCGGGGGGGCGATGAGCAGTTCTTC.

The chain couples TRBV10-3 to TRBJ2-7; D not resolved. The V end lost 3 bases, the J end lost 0 bases, and 12 bases lay between the germline ends. This CDR3 contains 15 residues. Germline V gene lookup returns CDR1 ENHRY and CDR2 SYGVKD. CDR3 sequence reads: CAISDLTATSYEQYF. The DNA for the CDR3 is TGTGCCATCAGTGACTTGACTGCTACCTCCTACGAGCAGTACTTC.

Remarks on this clonotype: Its ends do not fully match the called genes, so a read error is possible. The genes are TRBV10-3 and TRBJ2-3, with a weak D call TRBD2 (5 bases). The CDR3 runs to 15 residues. The germline CDR1 and CDR2 sequences are ENHRY and SYGVKD. The CDR3, as DNA: TGTGTCATCAGTCCAAGAGGACTCAGCGGAGATACGCAGTATTTT. As protein: CVISPRGLSGDTQYF.

The V gene is TRBV14, the J gene TRBJ2-7; tentative D call: TRBD1 (5 bases). The germline V and J ends were trimmed by 4 bases and 6 bases, with 13 bases remaining between them. Looked up from germline, CDR1 is SGHDN and CDR2 is FVKESK. The length of the CDR3 is 13 residues. The CDR3 sequence is CASSRGLPLEQYF. For the CDR3, the DNA is TGTGCCAGCAGCCGGGGCCTCCCACTCGAGCAGTACTTC.

Ten or more counts support this clonotype. The chain couples TRBV4-1 to TRBJ2-5; D gene uncertain. CDR1 and CDR2 (germline): MGHRA, YSYEKL. Between the trimmed V and J ends, which lost 1 base and 7 bases, there was a span of 19 bases. The CDR3 sequence is 16 residues long. CDR3: CASSQGGSLRIATQYF. The CDR3 bases are TGCGCCAGCAGCCAAGGGGGTAGCTTGAGGATCGCGACCCAGTACTTC.

This clonotype was recorded at least ten times. The J gene is TRBJ2-1, the V gene TRBV20-1; 8 bases are a match to TRBD1. Germline loops: CDR1 DFQATT, CDR2 SNEGSKA (reference sequence). This CDR3 is 14 amino acids long. The V segment lost 4 bases and the J segment 5 bases; nucleotides outside the gene matches: 7. CDR3 sequence: CSATQGARNNEQFF. In DNA form, the CDR3 reads TGCAGTGCTACTCAGGGGGCTCGAAACAATGAGCAGTTCTTC.

The chain is built from TRBV6-6 and TRBJ2-1, with TRBD1 matching over 8 bases. CDR1 MNHNY and CDR2 SVGAGI come from the germline V gene (reference sequence). With 2 bases clipped from V and 0 bases from J, the junction kept 3 bases outside the gene matches. This CDR3 spans 16 amino acids. CDR3 sequence reads: CASSYDRGSSYNEQFF. The CDR3 DNA is TGTGCCAGCAGTTACGACAGGGGTAGCTCCTACAATGAGCAGTTCTTC.

The CDR3 reads CASSPGVMGSTEAFF. CDR3 DNA: TGTGCCAGCTCACCGGGGGTAATGGGGAGCACTGAAGCTTTCTTT. This chain joins TRBV18 and TRBJ1-1; a weak D match, TRBD1 (5 bases). Germline CDR1 and CDR2: KGHSH and LQKENI. The CDR3 is made up of 15 amino acids. Trimming removed 3 bases from V and 4 bases from J, with 15 bases in between.

This clonotype was detected a few times. This chain uses TRBV20-1 with TRBJ2-7; unclear D gene. Germline V lookup: CDR1 DFQATT, CDR2 SNEGSKA (reference sequence). V was clipped by 1 base and J by 3 bases, with 4 bases between them. The CDR3 loop spans 11 amino acids. Here the CDR3 reads CSARALYEQYF. The CDR3 nucleotides are TGCAGTGCTAGAGCGCTCTACGAGCAGTACTTC.

This clonotype was counted only a few times. The V call is TRBV10-3, the J call TRBJ1-5; TRBD1 matches 10 bases. V lost 6 bases, J lost 1 base, and 3 bases stayed unmatched. Germline CDR1 and CDR2: ENHRY and SYGVKD. This CDR3 is built from 15 residues. The CDR3 region is CAISGQGVSNQPQHF. In DNA, the CDR3 is TGTGCCATCAGCGGACAGGGGGTGAGCAATCAGCCCCAGCATTTT.

This clonotype was picked up many times. The CDR3 DNA is TGCAGTGGTCGACTAGGCTCCGATAGCAATCAGCCCCAGCATTTT. Translated, it gives CSGRLGSDSNQPQHF. The chain recombines TRBV20-1 with TRBJ1-5; no firm D call. The V and J ends lost 7 bases and 0 bases respectively, with 16 bases between them. CDR1 and CDR2 (germline): DFQATT, SNEGSKA (reference sequence). The CDR3 spans 15 residues.

The chain has TRBV20-1 and TRBJ2-5, with TRBD2 matching over 11 bases. Germline V gene lookup returns CDR1 DFQATT and CDR2 SNEGSKA (reference sequence). The CDR3 sequence is 16 residues long. The ends lost 4 bases at V and 1 base at J; junction bases unmatched: 8. CDR3 in DNA: TGCAGTGCTATGCCTACTAGCGGGGGCATCCAAGAGACCCAGTACTTC. Its protein is CSAMPTSGGIQETQYF.

J is TRBJ1-6 and V is TRBV3-1; TRBD1 matches 8 bases. J gave up 10 bases and V 3 bases, and 5 bases lay outside the gene matches. This CDR3 is 14 amino acids long. Looked up from germline, CDR1 is LGHDT and CDR2 is YNNKEL (reference sequence). CDR3 residues: CASSQQGARSPLHF. CDR3 coding DNA: TGTGCCAGCAGCCAGCAGGGGGCGCGGTCACCCCTCCACTTT.

This clonotype appeared a few times. The chain employs TRBV5-1 and TRBJ1-2; D is uncertain. This CDR3 is 13 amino acids long. Trimming took off 2 bases at V and 4 bases at J, with 9 bases between the two ends. Germline values: CDR1 SGHRS, CDR2 YFSETQ. This CDR3 reads CASSFEGSYGYTF. CDR3 nucleotides: TGCGCCAGCAGCTTTGAGGGATCCTATGGCTACACCTTC.

This clonotype was seen more than once but under ten times. This chain uses TRBV20-1 with TRBJ1-6; a possible D gene is TRBD1 (5 bases). The CDR3 is 15 amino acids. Between the trimmed V and J ends, which lost 0 bases and 7 bases, there was a span of 13 bases. Germline values: CDR1 DFQATT, CDR2 SNEGSKA (reference sequence). The CDR3 region is CSARDPGRQNSPLHF. For the CDR3, the DNA is TGCAGTGCTAGAGATCCGGGACGTCAAAATTCACCCCTCCACTTT.

By sample fraction, this clonotype is medium-sized. V and J are TRBV29-1 and TRBJ1-2; the match to TRBD1 covers 8 bases. This CDR3 comprises 13 residues. CDR1 and CDR2 (germline): SQVTM, ANQGSEA. Trimming took 6 bases from V and 14 from J; bases not matched to a gene: 17. This CDR3 reads CSVDPGTGPQKTF. CDR3 DNA sequence: TGCAGCGTGGATCCCGGGACAGGTCCCCAGAAAACCTTC.

This clonotype was found a few times. A read error may account for a junction end that differs from germline. This chain links TRBV7-2 with TRBJ1-6; D unresolved. The CDR3 has 16 amino acids. Germline V gene lookup returns CDR1 SGHTA and CDR2 FQGNSA. The CDR3 region has the DNA TGTGCCAGCACCTTAGCAGAAAACTCCTATAATTCACCCCTCCACTTT. This encodes CASTLAENSYNSPLHF.

This chain uses TRBV6-1 with TRBJ1-2, with TRBD1 matching over 8 bases. CDR3 length equals 15 residues. Germline V CDR1 and CDR2: MNHNS, SASEGT. J gave up 8 bases and V 8 bases, and 16 bases lay outside the gene matches. In DNA, the CDR3 is TGTGCCAGCTTCGGACAGGGTGCTGGGGAACGGGGCTACACCTTC. This sequence encodes CASFGQGAGERGYTF.

As DNA, the CDR3 is TGTGCCAGCAGATCGACAGGTTCACCCCTCCACTTT. Translation gives CASRSTGSPLHF. J is TRBJ1-6 and V is TRBV6-6, with D maybe TRBD1 (6 bases). Trimming shortened V by 6 bases and J by 9 bases, and 9 bases separated the two germline ends. Germline V lookup: CDR1 MNHNY, CDR2 SVGAGI (reference sequence). This CDR3 is built from 12 residues.

This clonotype was detected a few times. The chain is built from TRBV3-1 and TRBJ2-5; 15 bases match TRBD2. Germline V gene data show CDR1 as LGHDT and CDR2 as YNNKEL (reference sequence). CDR3 length: 18 amino acids. J lost 5 bases, V lost 0 bases, and 7 bases had no gene match. The CDR3 coding sequence is TGTGCCAGCAGCCAAGATGTAGGACTAGCGGGGGGGCGGGAGACCCAGTACTTC. Encoded protein: CASSQDVGLAGGRETQYF.

In its sample, this clonotype was seen many times. The chain joins TRBV28 to TRBJ1-1; D might be TRBD1 (6 bases). Germline CDR1 is MDHEN and CDR2 is SYDVKM. Trimming shortened V by 6 bases and J by 2 bases, and 13 bases separated the two germline ends. The CDR3 totals 14 residues. The CDR3 here is CASRPLQGNTEAFF. The CDR3 DNA reads as TGTGCCAGCAGGCCCTTACAGGGAAACACTGAAGCTTTCTTT.

This clonotype was counted many times. J is TRBJ2-1 and V is TRBV4-1; D is perhaps TRBD1 (7 bases). Germline-derived CDR1 and CDR2 are MGHRA and YSYEKL. The CDR3 has 14 amino acids. The V end lost 0 bases, the J end lost 10 bases, and 13 bases lay between the germline ends. CDR3 residues: CASSQDGGGSEQFF. The CDR3 DNA reads as TGCGCCAGCAGCCAAGATGGAGGGGGCAGCGAGCAGTTCTTC.

This clonotype turned up a few times. V gene TRBV6-5 combines with J gene TRBJ2-7, with a weak D call TRBD2 (5 bases). This CDR3 is 13 amino acids long. CDR1 and CDR2 from the germline V gene are MNHEY and SVGAGI. V shed 2 bases and J shed 7 bases, with 12 bases lying between them. CDR3 sequence reads: CASSYASRREQYF. CDR3 bases: TGTGCCAGCAGTTACGCGTCCCGGAGGGAGCAGTACTTC.